A single sample is the source of the 4 T cell receptor beta chains below, sequenced in a study of metastatic and nonmetastatic thyroid tumors. All patients were untreated before thyroid surgery. TCRdb re-called clones from the PCR reads using MiXCR. Seen here are tens of thousands of clones, roughly 14% observed once, and the top ten hold 8% to 10%. The material sequenced was blood. The receptors shown here come from a female donor with papillary thyroid cancer or a benign thyroid nodule (not recorded which). Some clones in this sample may be carry-over from other donors' samples.

This clone was seen more than once but under ten times. One end of the junction does not line up with germline, which may come from a read error. Written as DNA, the CDR3 is TGTGCCAGCAGTCAGGGGCTAGCGGCCTACGTCCTGACTTTC. Its protein is CASSQGLAAYVLTF. The genes are TRBV6-1 and TRBJ2-6, with D perhaps TRBD2 (7 bases). Germline V lookup: CDR1 MNHNS, CDR2 SASEGT. This CDR3 has 14 amino acids.

This clone was observed a few times. The chain uses TRBV4-1 and TRBJ2-1; D perhaps matches TRBD2 (5 bases). V lost 3 bases, J lost 8 bases, and 20 bases lay in between. CDR1 and CDR2 (germline): MGHRA, YSYEKL. The length of the CDR3 is 16 residues. This CDR3 is CASSQWVRNEGDEQFF. The CDR3 coding sequence is TGCGCCAGCAGCCAGTGGGTGAGAAACGAGGGAGATGAGCAGTTCTTC.

This clone was seen ten or more times. This chain joins TRBV18 and TRBJ2-3; D not certain. V was clipped by 4 bases and J by 2 bases, with 7 bases between them. The CDR3 covers 13 residues. CDR1 is KGHSH and CDR2 is LQKENI in the germline V gene. CDR3 bases: TGTGCCAGCTCACTATATTCCACAGATACGCAGTATTTT. This translates into CASSLYSTDTQYF.

Regarding this clone: One end of the junction is discordant with germline, which a read error may explain. The chain carries TRBV27 and TRBJ2-7; 8 bases fit TRBD1. The CDR3 is made up of 16 amino acids. CDR1 is MNHEY, CDR2 SMNVEV, per germline (reference sequence). The CDR3 nucleotides are TGTGCCAACAGTTTACAATTGACAGGGGCGATATACGAGCAGTACTTC. Translation gives CANSLQLTGAIYEQYF.